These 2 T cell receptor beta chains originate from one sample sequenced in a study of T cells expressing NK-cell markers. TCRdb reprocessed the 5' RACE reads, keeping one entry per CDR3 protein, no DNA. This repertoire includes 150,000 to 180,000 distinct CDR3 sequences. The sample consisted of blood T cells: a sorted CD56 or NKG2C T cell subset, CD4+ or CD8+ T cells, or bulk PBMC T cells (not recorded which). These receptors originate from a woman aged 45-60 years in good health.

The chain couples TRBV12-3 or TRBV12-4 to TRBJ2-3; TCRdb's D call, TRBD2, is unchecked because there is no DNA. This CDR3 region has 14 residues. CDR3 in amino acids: CASRILGRTDTQYF.

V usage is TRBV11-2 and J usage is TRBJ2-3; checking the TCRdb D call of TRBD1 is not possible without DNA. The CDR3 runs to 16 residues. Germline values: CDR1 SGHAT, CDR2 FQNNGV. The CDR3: CASSLGRGQGLDTQYF.